This TCR beta chain was captured by sequencing in a study of T cell changes during pregnancy in multiple sclerosis. This CDR3 comprises 16 residues. Profiling relied on immunoSEQ multiplex PCR, and the TCRdb table lists in-frame clones only, not all of them. The sample shows 25,000 to 35,000 clones, roughly 90% of them seen only once. This clone appeared a single time. The TCR was taken from a female donor in good health, enrolled as a control in a pregnancy study. The V and J genes are TRBV21-1 and TRBJ2-3; TRBD2 is the table's D call and was not checked against the DNA. TRBV21-1 is a recognized pseudogene. This sample comprised CD4+ T cells from peripheral blood mononuclear cells, obtained in the third trimester of pregnancy. The CDR3 sequence is CARPKGKRGGVDTQYF. CDR3 nucleotide sequence: TGTGCCAGGCCCAAAGGAAAGCGTGGGGGGGTTGATACGCAGTATTTT.